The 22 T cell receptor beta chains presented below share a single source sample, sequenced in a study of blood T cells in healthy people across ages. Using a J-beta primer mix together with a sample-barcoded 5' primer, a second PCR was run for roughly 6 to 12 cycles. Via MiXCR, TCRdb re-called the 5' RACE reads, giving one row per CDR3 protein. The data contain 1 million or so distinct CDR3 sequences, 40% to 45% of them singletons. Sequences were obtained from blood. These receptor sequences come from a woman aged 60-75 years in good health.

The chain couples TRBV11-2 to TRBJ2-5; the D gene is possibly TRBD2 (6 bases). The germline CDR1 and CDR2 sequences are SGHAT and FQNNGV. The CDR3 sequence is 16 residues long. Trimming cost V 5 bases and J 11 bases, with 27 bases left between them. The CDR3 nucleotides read TGTGCCAGCAGCCCCCTTCGGGGTGCGGGGACTTACAAGCAGTACTTC. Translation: CASSPLRGAGTYKQYF.

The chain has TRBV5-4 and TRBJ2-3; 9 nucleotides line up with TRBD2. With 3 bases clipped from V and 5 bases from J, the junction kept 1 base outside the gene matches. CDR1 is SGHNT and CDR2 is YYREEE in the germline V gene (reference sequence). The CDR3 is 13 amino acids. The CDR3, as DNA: TGTGCCAGCAGCTGGACTAGCGAAGATACGCAGTATTTT. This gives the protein CASSWTSEDTQYF.

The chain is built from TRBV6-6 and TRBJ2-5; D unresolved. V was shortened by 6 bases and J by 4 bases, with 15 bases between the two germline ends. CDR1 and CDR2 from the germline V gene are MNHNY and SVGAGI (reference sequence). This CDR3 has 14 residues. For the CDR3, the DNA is TGTGCCAGCAGCCCCCCCGGAATGGGAGAGACCCAGTACTTC. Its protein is CASSPPGMGETQYF.

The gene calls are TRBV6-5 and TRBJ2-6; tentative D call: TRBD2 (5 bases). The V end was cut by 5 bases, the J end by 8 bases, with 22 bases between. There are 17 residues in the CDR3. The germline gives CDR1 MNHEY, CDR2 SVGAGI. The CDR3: CASSHRSRALPSNVLTF. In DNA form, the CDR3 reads TGTGCCAGCAGTCATCGATCGCGGGCCCTACCATCCAACGTCCTGACTTTC.

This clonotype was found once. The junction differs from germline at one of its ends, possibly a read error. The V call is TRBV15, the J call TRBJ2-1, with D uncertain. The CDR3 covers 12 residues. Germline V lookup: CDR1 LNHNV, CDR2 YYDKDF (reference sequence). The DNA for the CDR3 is TGTGCCACCAGCAGAGGCTACAATGAGCGGTTCTTC. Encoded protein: CATSRGYNERFF.

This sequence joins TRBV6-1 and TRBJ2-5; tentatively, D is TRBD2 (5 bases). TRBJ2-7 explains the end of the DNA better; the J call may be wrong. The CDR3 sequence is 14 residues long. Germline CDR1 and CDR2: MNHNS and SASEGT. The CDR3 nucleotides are TGTGCCAGCGCCCCCGAGGGTCTTTCCATCGAGCAGTACTTC. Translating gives CASAPEGLSIEQYF.

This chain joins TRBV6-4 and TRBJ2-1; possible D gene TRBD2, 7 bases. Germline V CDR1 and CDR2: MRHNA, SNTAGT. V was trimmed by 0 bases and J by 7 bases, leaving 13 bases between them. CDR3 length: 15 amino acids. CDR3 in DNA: TGTGCCAGCAGTGACTCTCTAGGGGGAGGGAATGAGCAGTTCTTC. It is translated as CASSDSLGGGNEQFF.

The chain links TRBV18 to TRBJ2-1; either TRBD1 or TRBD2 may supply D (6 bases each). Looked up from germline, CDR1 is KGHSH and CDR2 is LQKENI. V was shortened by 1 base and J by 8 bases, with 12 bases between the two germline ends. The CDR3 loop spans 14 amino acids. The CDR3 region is CASSPLVGGDEQFF. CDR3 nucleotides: TGTGCCAGCTCACCACTCGTGGGGGGCGATGAGCAGTTCTTC.

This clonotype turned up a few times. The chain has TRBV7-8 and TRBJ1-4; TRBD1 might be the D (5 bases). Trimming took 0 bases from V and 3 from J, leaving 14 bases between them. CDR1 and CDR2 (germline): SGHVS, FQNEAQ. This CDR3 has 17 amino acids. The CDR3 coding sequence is TGTGCCAGCAGCTTAGCAGGGACCCGGAGGGCTAATGAAAAACTGTTTTTT. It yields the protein CASSLAGTRRANEKLFF.

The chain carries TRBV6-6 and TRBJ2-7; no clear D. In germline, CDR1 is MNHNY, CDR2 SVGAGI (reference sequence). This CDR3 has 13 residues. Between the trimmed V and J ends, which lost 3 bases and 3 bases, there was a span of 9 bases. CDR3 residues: CASSYKQFYEQYF. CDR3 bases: TGTGCCAGCAGTTATAAACAGTTCTACGAGCAGTACTTC.

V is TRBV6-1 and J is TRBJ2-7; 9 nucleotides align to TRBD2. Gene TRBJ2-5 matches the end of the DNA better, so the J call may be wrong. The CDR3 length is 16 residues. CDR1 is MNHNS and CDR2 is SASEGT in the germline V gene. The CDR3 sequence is CASSEAGLASGKTQYF. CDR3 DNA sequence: TGTGCCAGCAGTGAAGCGGGGTTAGCTAGCGGGAAGACCCAGTACTTC.

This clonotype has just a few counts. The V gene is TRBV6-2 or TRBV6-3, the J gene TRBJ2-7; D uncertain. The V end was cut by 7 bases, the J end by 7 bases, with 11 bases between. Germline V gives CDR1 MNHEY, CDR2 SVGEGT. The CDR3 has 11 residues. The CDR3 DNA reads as TGTGCCAGCATTTTCGGACCTGAGCAGTACTTC. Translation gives CASIFGPEQYF.

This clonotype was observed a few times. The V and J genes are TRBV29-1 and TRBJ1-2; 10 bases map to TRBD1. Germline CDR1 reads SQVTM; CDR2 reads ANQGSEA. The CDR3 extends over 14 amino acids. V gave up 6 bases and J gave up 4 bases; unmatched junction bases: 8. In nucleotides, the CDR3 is TGCAGCGTCACCGGACAGGGGGAGGGCTATGGCTACACCTTC. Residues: CSVTGQGEGYGYTF.

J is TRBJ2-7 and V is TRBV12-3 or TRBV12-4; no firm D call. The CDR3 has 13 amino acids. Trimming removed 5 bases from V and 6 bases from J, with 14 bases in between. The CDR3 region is CASSPSRSSEQYF. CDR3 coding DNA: TGTGCCAGCAGTCCGAGTAGGAGCTCCGAGCAGTACTTC.

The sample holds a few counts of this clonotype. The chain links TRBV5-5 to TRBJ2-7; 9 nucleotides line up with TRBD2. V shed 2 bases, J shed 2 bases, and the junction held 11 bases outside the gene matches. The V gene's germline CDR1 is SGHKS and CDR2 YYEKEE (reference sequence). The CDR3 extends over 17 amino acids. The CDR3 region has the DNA TGTGCCAGCAGCTTCCTCGCGGGAGGGCCTCCTCCCTACGAGCAGTACTTC. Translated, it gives CASSFLAGGPPPYEQYF.

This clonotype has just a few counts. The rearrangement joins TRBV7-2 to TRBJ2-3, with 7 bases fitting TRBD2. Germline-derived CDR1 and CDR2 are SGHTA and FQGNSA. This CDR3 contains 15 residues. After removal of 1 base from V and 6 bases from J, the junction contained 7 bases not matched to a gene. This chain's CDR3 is CASSLVSGRVDTQYF. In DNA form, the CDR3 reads TGTGCCAGCAGCTTAGTTAGCGGGCGGGTTGATACGCAGTATTTT.

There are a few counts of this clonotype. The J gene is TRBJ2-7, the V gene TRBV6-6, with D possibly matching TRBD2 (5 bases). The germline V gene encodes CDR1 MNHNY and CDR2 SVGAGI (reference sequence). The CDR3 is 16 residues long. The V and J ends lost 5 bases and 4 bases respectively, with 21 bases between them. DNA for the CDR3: TGTGCCAGCAGTGCCAGCCTGGGGAGCGCCCAATACGAGCAGTACTTC. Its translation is CASSASLGSAQYEQYF.

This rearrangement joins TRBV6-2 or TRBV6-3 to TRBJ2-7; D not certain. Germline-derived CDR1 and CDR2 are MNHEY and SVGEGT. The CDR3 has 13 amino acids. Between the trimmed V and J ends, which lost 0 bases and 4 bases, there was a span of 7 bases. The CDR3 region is CASSYSGYYEQYF. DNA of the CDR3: TGTGCCAGCAGTTACTCAGGGTATTACGAGCAGTACTTC.

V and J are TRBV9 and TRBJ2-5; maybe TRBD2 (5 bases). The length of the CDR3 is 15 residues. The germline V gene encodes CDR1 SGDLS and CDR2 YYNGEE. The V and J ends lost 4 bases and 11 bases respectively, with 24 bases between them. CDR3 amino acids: CASSIEALPGNEQYF. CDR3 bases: TGTGCCAGCAGCATTGAAGCCCTTCCGGGAAATGAGCAGTACTTC.

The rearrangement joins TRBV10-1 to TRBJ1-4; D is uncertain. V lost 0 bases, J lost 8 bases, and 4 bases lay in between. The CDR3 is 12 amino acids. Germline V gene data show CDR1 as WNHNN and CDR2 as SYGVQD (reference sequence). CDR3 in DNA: TGCGCCAGCAGTGAGTCGGCCGAAAAACTGTTTTTT. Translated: CASSESAEKLFF.

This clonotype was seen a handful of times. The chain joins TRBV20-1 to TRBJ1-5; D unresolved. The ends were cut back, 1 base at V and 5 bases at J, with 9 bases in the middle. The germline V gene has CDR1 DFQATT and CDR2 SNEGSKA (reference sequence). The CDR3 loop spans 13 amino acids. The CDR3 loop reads CSARVATDQPQHF. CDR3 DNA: TGCAGTGCTAGAGTAGCTACAGATCAGCCCCAGCATTTT.

The CDR3 coding sequence is TGTGCCAGCAGTCCGAAGACGCTGTCCCTCTCCTACAATGAGCAGTTCTTC. As protein: CASSPKTLSLSYNEQFF. The chain uses TRBV27 and TRBJ2-1; no clear D gene. The ends were cut back, 5 bases at V and 0 bases at J, with 17 bases in the middle. Per the germline V gene, CDR1 is MNHEY and CDR2 is SMNVEV (reference sequence). This CDR3 is built from 17 residues.